Below are 3 T cell receptor beta chains sequenced from a single sample in a study of OX40 agonist ivuxolimab in advanced cancers. Receptor libraries were prepared by the immunoSEQ multiplex PCR assay. TCRdb retrieved this table from immuneACCESS and kept in-frame rearrangements only. Not all clones are present; in checked studies, unresolved V genes account for under half, and no reason is known for the remainder. Present in this sample are 98,000 or so clones, roughly 91% of which were seen just once. The ten largest clones capture 2% to 3% of the sample. Sequences were derived from CD4+ or CD8+ T cells sorted from blood, sampled in a trial of the OX40 agonist ivuxolimab. The receptors come from an adult with an advanced solid tumor such as melanoma, head and neck, liver or kidney cancer.

The rearrangement uses TRBV7-9 and TRBJ2-1, with TRBD1 matching 8 bases. CDR3 length: 16 residues. The V segment lost 5 bases and the J segment 2 bases; nucleotides outside the gene matches: 8. Germline CDR1 reads SEHNR; CDR2 reads FQNEAQ (reference sequence). As DNA, the CDR3 is TGTGCCAGCAGCCAAGGACAGGGTTTGACCTACAATGAGCAGTTCTTC. Protein: CASSQGQGLTYNEQFF.

The chain is built from TRBV29-1 and TRBJ1-5, with D perhaps matching TRBD1 (5 bases). CDR3 length: 13 residues. V dropped 4 bases and J dropped 7 bases, with 14 bases sitting between them. Germline V CDR1 and CDR2: SQVTM, ANQGSEA. CDR3 coding DNA: TGCAGCGTTGGGGCGGGGGACGGGCAGCCCCAGCATTTT. Amino acids: CSVGAGDGQPQHF.

This chain connects TRBV5-1 to TRBJ2-2; 9 nucleotides align to TRBD2. The length of the CDR3 is 16 residues. CDR1 SGHRS and CDR2 YFSETQ come from the germline V gene. Unmatched junction bases numbered 2, after V lost 0 bases and J lost 2 bases. Here the CDR3 reads CASSLASGINTGELFF. The CDR3 DNA sequence: TGCGCCAGCAGCTTGGCTAGCGGGATAAACACCGGGGAGCTGTTTTTT.